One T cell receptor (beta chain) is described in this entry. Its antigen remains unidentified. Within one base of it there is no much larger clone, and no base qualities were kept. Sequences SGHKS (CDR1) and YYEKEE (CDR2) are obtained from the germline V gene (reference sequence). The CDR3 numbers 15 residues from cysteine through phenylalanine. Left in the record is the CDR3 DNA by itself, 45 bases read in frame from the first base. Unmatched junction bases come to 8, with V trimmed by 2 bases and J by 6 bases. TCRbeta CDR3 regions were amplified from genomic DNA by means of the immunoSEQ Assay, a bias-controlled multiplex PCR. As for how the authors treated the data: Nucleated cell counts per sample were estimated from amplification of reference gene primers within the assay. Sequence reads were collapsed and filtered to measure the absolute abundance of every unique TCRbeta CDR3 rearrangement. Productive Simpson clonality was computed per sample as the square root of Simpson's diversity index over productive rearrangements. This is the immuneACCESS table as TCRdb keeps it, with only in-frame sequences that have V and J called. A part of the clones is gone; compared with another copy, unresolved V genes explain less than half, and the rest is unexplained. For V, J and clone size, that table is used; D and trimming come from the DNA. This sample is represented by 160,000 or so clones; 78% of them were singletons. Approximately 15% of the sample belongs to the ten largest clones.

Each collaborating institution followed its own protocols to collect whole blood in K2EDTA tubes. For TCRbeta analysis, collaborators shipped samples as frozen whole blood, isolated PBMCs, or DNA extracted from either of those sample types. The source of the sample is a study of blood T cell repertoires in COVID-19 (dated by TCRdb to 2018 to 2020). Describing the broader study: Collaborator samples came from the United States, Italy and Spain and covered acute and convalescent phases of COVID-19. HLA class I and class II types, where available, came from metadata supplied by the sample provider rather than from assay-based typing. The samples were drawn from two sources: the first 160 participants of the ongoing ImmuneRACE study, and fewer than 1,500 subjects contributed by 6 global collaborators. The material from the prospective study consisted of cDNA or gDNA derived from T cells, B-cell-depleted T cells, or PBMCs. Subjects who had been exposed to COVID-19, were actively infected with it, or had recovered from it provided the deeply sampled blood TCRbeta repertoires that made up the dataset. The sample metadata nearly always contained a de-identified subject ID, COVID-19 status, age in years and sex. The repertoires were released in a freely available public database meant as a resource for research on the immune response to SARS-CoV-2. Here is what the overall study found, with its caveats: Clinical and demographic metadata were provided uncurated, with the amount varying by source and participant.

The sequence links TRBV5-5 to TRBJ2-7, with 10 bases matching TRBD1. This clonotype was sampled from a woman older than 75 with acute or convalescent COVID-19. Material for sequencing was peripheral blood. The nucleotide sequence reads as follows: TGTGCCAGCAGCTTCCCGGGACAGGGGTTGAGCGAGCAGTACTTC. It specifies CASSFPGQGLSEQYF.